These T cell receptor beta chains were read from a single sample in a study of response to subunit inactivated influenza vaccine. TCRdb passed the RT-PCR reads through MiXCR, listing each CDR3 protein once. The sample comprises around 710,000 distinct CDR3 sequences, approximately 14% of which are singletons, and approximately 6.5% rests with the top ten. This material consisted of PBMCs from blood, taken 14 days before vaccination. Receptors were obtained from a man between 45 and 60 years old who received an inactivated influenza vaccine. The CDR3 runs from the conserved cysteine through the conserved F or W. Fields, in order: V gene, J gene, clone size, CDR3 protein. Only some rows state a clone size, as once, few, many or a class for expanded clones.

>TRBV5-6|TRBJ2-7|few
CASSVSWDGYSYEQYF
>TRBV3-1|TRBJ1-2|many
CASSQNYGYTF
>TRBV9|TRBJ2-5|NA
CASSVGSGQKIQETQYF
>TRBV7-2|TRBJ1-4|NA
CASSLVYNSQNEKLFF
>TRBV7-9|TRBJ1-1|NA
CASSPTTGQNTEAFF
>TRBV20-1|TRBJ2-2|few
CSANTGYTGELFF
>TRBV11-2|TRBJ2-1|NA
CASHEGSSYNEQFF
>TRBV12-3/TRBV12-4|TRBJ1-1|NA
CASSFGFTEAFF
>TRBV12-3/TRBV12-4|TRBJ2-1|many
CASSRSGGYNEQFF
>TRBV4-1|TRBJ1-1|NA
CASSQFGTPNTEAFF
>TRBV6-4|TRBJ2-3|NA
CASSDSTTSGSSTDTQYF
>TRBV20-1|TRBJ2-1|NA
CSAEGQSSYNEQFF
>TRBV4-1|TRBJ2-1|few
CASSLGTGEANEQFF
>TRBV29-1|TRBJ2-3|few
CSVDQQGFSTDTQYF
>TRBV20-1|TRBJ2-2|few
CSAKGTNTGELFF
>TRBV6-5|TRBJ2-1|NA
CASSLLAGGLSYNEQFF
>TRBV5-1|TRBJ2-4|NA
CASGLLAESNIQYF
>TRBV29-1|TRBJ2-1|many
CSVPGGPSEQFF
>TRBV12-3/TRBV12-4|TRBJ2-7|NA
CASRTTGTGIHEQYF
>TRBV7-6|TRBJ2-3|few
CASSLTGASTDTQYF
>TRBV5-1|TRBJ1-1|few
CASSRSGDVMNTEAFF
>TRBV20-1|TRBJ1-6|few
CSAHRSPNSPLHF
>TRBV7-2|TRBJ1-5|NA
CASSLASGGRQPQHF
>TRBV4-1|TRBJ1-5|few
CASSQDLYSNQPQHF
>TRBV15|TRBJ2-7|many
CATSRQGQTYEQYF
>TRBV24-1|TRBJ2-3|NA
CATSRPGKDSTDTQYF
>TRBV7-2|TRBJ2-5|few
CASSSTSGGAGETQYF
>TRBV10-2|TRBJ2-7|NA
CASRVGTSGIGEQYF
>TRBV29-1|TRBJ2-3|many
CSVQTGSTDTQYF
>TRBV7-8|TRBJ2-3|NA
CASSRGLAGLDTQYF
>TRBV3-1|TRBJ2-7|NA
CASSQDQLAGISYEQYF
>TRBV5-5|TRBJ2-1|NA
CASSAQGGLRNEQFF
>TRBV20-1|TRBJ2-4|few
CSSSGRVAKNIQYF
>TRBV12-3/TRBV12-4|TRBJ1-1|many
CASSNRAGTGNPEAFF
>TRBV4-3|TRBJ2-1|few
CASSQDPPGGNEQFF
>TRBV7-9|TRBJ1-3|many
CASSPSRFTSGNTIYF
>TRBV7-2|TRBJ2-2|few
CASSLRGISGNTGELFF
>TRBV29-1|TRBJ1-5|NA
CSVWRGTREGPQHF
>TRBV20-1|TRBJ2-3|few
CSAQWSTDTQYF
>TRBV29-1|TRBJ1-2|few
CSVMSGDFYGYTF
>TRBV3-1|TRBJ2-1|NA
CASSQDRTSLVDEQFF
>TRBV7-9|TRBJ2-3|few
CASSDLAGTDTQYF
>TRBV4-1|TRBJ2-3|few
CASSQDPGVNTDTQYF
>TRBV11-2|TRBJ1-1|few
CASSLIGVGTEAFF
>TRBV28|TRBJ2-5|few
CASRRGTGRWETQYF
>TRBV28|TRBJ2-3|few
CASSITGRTDTQYF
>TRBV3-1|TRBJ1-1|few
CASSQAAEAFF
>TRBV4-1|TRBJ2-1|NA
CASSHPRQSYSSYNEQFF
>TRBV7-2|TRBJ2-5|NA
CASRPSGASRETQYF
>TRBV20-1|TRBJ2-7|NA
CSARGSNQGLFGNEQYF
>TRBV27|TRBJ2-4|NA
CASSLNRGLDIQYF
>TRBV19|TRBJ2-7|few
CASSMDGIIPYEQYF
>TRBV10-2|TRBJ1-1|few
CASSTGGRVTEAFF
>TRBV25-1|TRBJ2-7|few
CASSEKGYTYEQYF
>TRBV7-2|TRBJ2-7|few
CASSSGLRQYF